This TCR beta chain was captured in a study of blood T cell repertoires in COVID-19. The data were produced by immunoSEQ multiplex PCR, yet TCRdb's version contains in-frame clones alone and is incomplete. The table shows some 150,000 clones, with over 75% occurring only once. Germline V gene data show CDR1 as MDHEN and CDR2 as SYDVKM. The CDR3 is 19 residues long. Trimming pared 8 bases from V and 0 bases from J, leaving 26 bases between. Material: PBMCs or T cells enriched from blood (not recorded which). This chain links TRBV28 with TRBJ1-3; D unclear. The receptor was isolated from a woman in her 30s with acute COVID-19. CDR3 sequence (DNA): TGTGCCAGCTGCCCTCAGCGGGATTCGGGCCCCTTCTCTGGAAACACCATATATTTT. Translating gives CASCPQRDSGPFSGNTIYF.